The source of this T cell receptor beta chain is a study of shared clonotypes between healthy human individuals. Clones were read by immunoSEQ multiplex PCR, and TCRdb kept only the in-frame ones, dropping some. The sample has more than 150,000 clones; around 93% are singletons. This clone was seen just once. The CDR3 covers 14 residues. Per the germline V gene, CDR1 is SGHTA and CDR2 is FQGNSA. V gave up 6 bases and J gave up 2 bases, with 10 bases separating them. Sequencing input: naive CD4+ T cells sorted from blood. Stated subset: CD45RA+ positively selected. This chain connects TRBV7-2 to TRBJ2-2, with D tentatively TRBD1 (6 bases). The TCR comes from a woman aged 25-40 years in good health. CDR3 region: CASRKGGNTGELFF. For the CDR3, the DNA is TGTGCCAGCAGAAAAGGGGGAAACACCGGGGAGCTGTTTTTT.